This passage covers 20 T cell receptor beta chains from one sample sequenced in a study of early T cells in non-severe SARS-CoV-2 infection. TCRdb reprocessed the 5' RACE reads with MiXCR, giving one entry per CDR3 protein. Seen here are some 57,000 distinct CDR3 sequences, over 9.5% observed once, and the top ten hold 9.5% to 10%. The sample comprised whole blood. These receptors all come from an adult who was a healthcare worker with PCR-confirmed SARS-CoV-2 infection or an uninfected control (not recorded which).

The chain joins TRBV9 to TRBJ2-5; D gene ambiguous. Trimming stripped 4 bases from V and 2 bases from J, with 9 bases between. CDR1 is SGDLS, CDR2 YYNGEE, per germline. The CDR3 runs to 13 residues. This chain's CDR3 is CASSPGIQETQYF. The CDR3 DNA sequence: TGTGCCAGCAGCCCGGGCATACAAGAGACCCAGTACTTC.

This chain uses TRBV5-1 with TRBJ2-7, with TRBD1 matching over 7 bases. The J segment lost 1 base and the V segment lost 7 bases, leaving 11 bases of the junction unmatched. The germline V gene encodes CDR1 SGHRS and CDR2 YFSETQ. The CDR3 sequence is 15 residues long. Here the CDR3 DNA reads TGCGCCAGCGCTTTTTCGACAGGGAGATCCTACGAGCAGTACTTC. It encodes CASAFSTGRSYEQYF.

Only a few counts were recorded for this clonotype. The chain recombines TRBV28 with TRBJ2-7; the match to TRBD2 covers 7 bases. V gave up 3 bases and J gave up 8 bases; unmatched junction bases: 7. The CDR3 is made up of 13 amino acids. Germline V CDR1 and CDR2: MDHEN, SYDVKM. CDR3 bases: TGTGCCAGCAGTTTGGGAGGGGTCCCGAAGCAGTACTTC. Translating gives CASSLGGVPKQYF. Combining the CDR3 with reference TRBV28 and TRBJ2-7 gives the whole variable domain DVKVTQSSRYLVKRTGEKVFLECVQDMDHENMFWYRQDPGLGLRLIYFSYDVKMKEKGDIPEGYSVSREKKERFSLILESASTNQTSMYLCASSLGGVPKQYFGPGTRLTVT.

The chain has TRBV11-3 and TRBJ2-3; TRBD2 might be the D (6 bases). The germline gives CDR1 SGHNT, CDR2 YENEEA. V lost 1 base to trimming and J lost 3 bases, with 8 bases between them. CDR3 length: 14 residues. The CDR3 spells CASSLGGRTDTQYF. CDR3 DNA sequence: TGTGCCAGCAGCTTAGGGGGGAGGACAGATACGCAGTATTTT.

The chain carries TRBV5-5 and TRBJ2-1; 10 positions match TRBD2. Trimming cost V 5 bases and J 0 bases; bases outside gene matches: 8. CDR1 is SGHKS and CDR2 is YYEKEE in the germline V gene (reference sequence). This CDR3 has 17 amino acids. The CDR3 spells CASSQNSGRYSYNEQFF. The CDR3 nucleotides read TGTGCCAGCAGTCAGAATAGCGGGAGGTACTCCTACAATGAGCAGTTCTTC.

Ten or more counts support this clonotype. The chain couples TRBV9 to TRBJ2-7, with 8 bases that match TRBD1. V lost 3 bases and J lost 3; bases outside the gene matches: 5. The CDR3 spans 14 residues. Germline assignment: CDR1 SGDLS and CDR2 YYNGEE. The CDR3 DNA follows: TGTGCCAGCAGCGGGGCAGGGGGCTTCTACGAGCAGTACTTC. Translated, it gives CASSGAGGFYEQYF.

In its sample, this clonotype was seen many times. The chain couples TRBV28 to TRBJ1-6, with unresolved D. Trimming took 4 bases from V and 5 from J, leaving 9 bases between them. Germline assignment: CDR1 MDHEN and CDR2 SYDVKM. The CDR3 sequence is 14 residues long. The CDR3 is CASSYAGNNSPLHF. CDR3 DNA sequence: TGTGCCAGCAGTTATGCAGGCAATAATTCACCCCTCCACTTT.

This clonotype was recorded a few times. The V gene is TRBV29-1, the J gene TRBJ1-1, with TRBD1 identical over 9 bases. Germline V CDR1 and CDR2: SQVTM, ANQGSEA. This CDR3 has 10 residues. Trimming removed 7 bases from V and 11 bases from J; junction bases left unmatched: 5. The CDR3 reads CSADRGNAFF. The CDR3 nucleotides are TGCAGCGCTGACAGGGGGAACGCTTTCTTT.

This clonotype was seen only a few times. This chain uses TRBV2 with TRBJ2-1; D possibly corresponds to TRBD2 (5 bases). The CDR3 runs 13 residues. Trimming cost V 8 bases and J 5 bases, with 13 bases left between them. Germline V gene lookup returns CDR1 SNHLY and CDR2 FYNNEI. The CDR3 loop reads CASDAGLNNEQFF. For the CDR3, the DNA is TGTGCCAGCGACGCCGGACTGAACAATGAGCAGTTCTTC.

This clonotype was found a few times. The V gene is TRBV19, the J gene TRBJ2-5, with D perhaps given as TRBD1 or TRBD2 (6 bases each). There are 15 residues in the CDR3. V lost 4 bases and J 2 bases, leaving 14 bases between the germline ends. Looked up from germline, CDR1 is LNHDA and CDR2 is SQIVND (reference sequence). The CDR3 nucleotides are TGTGCCAGTAGTACGGGGGCAGATGAGCAAGAGACCCAGTACTTC. Amino acid sequence: CASSTGADEQETQYF.

This chain links TRBV7-9 with TRBJ1-2; 7 bases are shared with TRBD1. This CDR3 comprises 14 residues. CDR1 is SEHNR, CDR2 FQNEAQ, per germline (reference sequence). After removal of 5 bases from V and 4 bases from J, the junction contained 7 bases not matched to a gene. This chain's CDR3 is CASSGLQGFYGYTF. CDR3 nucleotide sequence: TGTGCCAGCAGCGGATTACAGGGGTTCTATGGCTACACCTTC.

The chain combines TRBV28 with TRBJ2-1, with D unclear. Germline V gene data show CDR1 as MDHEN and CDR2 as SYDVKM. V was trimmed by 6 bases and J by 5 bases, leaving 8 bases between them. This CDR3 has 12 residues. This chain's CDR3 is CASRSTDNEQFF. The CDR3 DNA reads as TGTGCCAGCAGATCGACCGACAATGAGCAGTTCTTC. Drawing the rest from reference TRBV28 and TRBJ2-1, the complete variable domain is DVKVTQSSRYLVKRTGEKVFLECVQDMDHENMFWYRQDPGLGLRLIYFSYDVKMKEKGDIPEGYSVSREKKERFSLILESASTNQTSMYLCASRSTDNEQFFGPGTRLTVL.

This clonotype was counted many times. V gene TRBV7-6 combines with J gene TRBJ2-5, with a possible D match to TRBD2 (5 bases). V shed 7 bases and J shed 5 bases, with 14 bases lying between them. The germline CDR1 and CDR2 sequences are SGHVS and FNYEAQ. CDR3 length equals 13 residues. This CDR3 reads CASTMTPGETQYF. The CDR3 nucleotides are TGTGCCAGCACCATGACCCCGGGGGAGACCCAGTACTTC. Full variable domain (outside the CDR3, taken from reference TRBV7-6 and TRBJ2-5): GAGVSQSPRYKVTKRGQDVALRCDPISGHVSLYWYRQALGQGPEFLTYFNYEAQQDKSGLPNDRFSAERPEGSISTLTIQRTEQRDSAMYRCASTMTPGETQYFGPGTRLLVL.

This clonotype came up a few times. The chain couples TRBV27 to TRBJ1-5, with 8 positions matching TRBD1. From germline, CDR1 is MNHEY and CDR2 SMNVEV (reference sequence). The V gene end was trimmed by 5 bases and the J gene end by 3 bases; junction bases not matched to a gene: 6. CDR3 size: 15 residues. The CDR3 DNA is TGTGCCAGCAGTCTACGGACAGGGTACAATCAGCCCCAGCATTTT. This translates into CASSLRTGYNQPQHF.

V is TRBV5-1 and J is TRBJ2-7, with 7 bases aligning to TRBD1. The V gene end was trimmed by 1 base and the J gene end by 3 bases; junction bases not matched to a gene: 7. This CDR3 is built from 15 residues. CDR1 SGHRS and CDR2 YFSETQ come from the germline V gene. The CDR3 sequence is CASSLYRGGLYEQYF. DNA of the CDR3: TGCGCCAGCAGCTTGTACAGGGGCGGACTCTACGAGCAGTACTTC.

In its sample, this clonotype was seen many times. V gene TRBV24-1 combines with J gene TRBJ1-5; D gene unclear. The CDR3 spans 13 residues. The germline V and J ends were trimmed by 5 bases and 4 bases, with 8 bases remaining between them. CDR1 is KGHDR and CDR2 is SFDVKD in the germline V gene. In DNA form, the CDR3 reads TGTGCCACCAGTGGGCAAGGAAATCAGCCCCAGCATTTT. Encoded protein: CATSGQGNQPQHF.

The chain couples TRBV24-1 to TRBJ2-1; 9 bases are a match to TRBD2. CDR3 length: 18 amino acids. The ends lost 5 bases at V and 4 bases at J; junction bases unmatched: 14. Germline V gene lookup returns CDR1 KGHDR and CDR2 SFDVKD. For the CDR3, the DNA is TGTGCCACCAGTGCCACTTGGTCTAGCGGGAAAAGATACAATGAGCAGTTCTTC. Translating gives CATSATWSSGKRYNEQFF.

This clonotype was seen a handful of times. This chain joins TRBV5-5 and TRBJ2-7, with TRBD2 identical over 7 bases. J gave up 2 bases and V 1 base, and 6 bases lay outside the gene matches. This CDR3 contains 15 residues. Germline lookup yields CDR1 SGHKS and CDR2 YYEKEE (reference sequence). For the CDR3, the DNA is TGTGCCAGCAGCTTGTCTGGCGGGAGTGCCTACGAGCAGTACTTC. Translating gives CASSLSGGSAYEQYF.

The V gene is TRBV5-6, the J gene TRBJ1-2; D uncertain. Germline-derived CDR1 and CDR2 are SGHDT and YYEEEE. The CDR3 is made up of 15 amino acids. The V end was cut by 4 bases, the J end by 1 base, with 14 bases between. The CDR3 DNA follows: TGTGCCAGCAGCACGACGTACGGCGTTAACTATGGCTACACCTTC. Translation gives CASSTTYGVNYGYTF.

The J gene is TRBJ2-1, the V gene TRBV2, with a tentative D call TRBD1 (5 bases). With 7 bases removed from V and 5 bases from J, the gap between germline ends came to 12 bases. Germline V gene lookup returns CDR1 SNHLY and CDR2 FYNNEI. The CDR3 has 13 residues. The CDR3: CASNLDINNEQFF. CDR3 sequence (DNA): TGTGCCAGCAACCTGGACATTAACAATGAGCAGTTCTTC. Based on the CDR3 plus reference TRBV2 and TRBJ2-1, the full variable domain is EPEVTQTPSHQVTQMGQEVILRCVPISNHLYFYWYRQILGQKVEFLVSFYNNEISEKSEIFDDQFSVERPDGSNFTLKIRSTKLEDSAMYFCASNLDINNEQFFGPGTRLTVL.